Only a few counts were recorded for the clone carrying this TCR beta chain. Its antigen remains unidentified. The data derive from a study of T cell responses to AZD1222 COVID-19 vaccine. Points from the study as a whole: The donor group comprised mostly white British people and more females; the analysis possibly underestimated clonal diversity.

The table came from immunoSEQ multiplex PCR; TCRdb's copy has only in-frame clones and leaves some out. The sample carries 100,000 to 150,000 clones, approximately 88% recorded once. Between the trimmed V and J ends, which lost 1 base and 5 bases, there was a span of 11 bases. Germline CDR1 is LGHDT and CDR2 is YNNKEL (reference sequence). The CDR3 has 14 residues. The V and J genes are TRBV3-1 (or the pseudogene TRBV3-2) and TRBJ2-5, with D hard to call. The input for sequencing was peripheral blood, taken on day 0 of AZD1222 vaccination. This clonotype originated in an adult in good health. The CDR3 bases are TGTGCCAGCAGCCAAGCTCGCTTGTTGGAGACCCAGTACTTC. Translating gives CASSQARLLETQYF.